The rows below give T cell receptor beta chains drawn from one sample of a study of Graves' ophthalmopathy and Graves' hyperthyroidism. TCRdb redid the calling of the multiplex PCR reads with MiXCR, one entry per CDR3 protein. The table shows about 390,000 distinct CDR3 sequences, with less than 20% occurring only once. Sequences were obtained from peripheral blood. All receptors derive from a woman younger than 30 with stable Graves' hyperthyroidism. Both conserved end residues are part of each CDR3. A D gene is named only where the DNA matches it firmly. A row's size may be missing; if present it is once, few, many or a size class.

j_call: TRBJ2-7
clone_size: many
v_call: TRBV28
d_call: -
cdr3_aa: CASSSPGGLSYEQYF
cdr3_nt: TGTGCCAGCAGTTCCCCAGGAGGCCTCTCCTACGAGCAGTACTTC

j_call: TRBJ1-5
clone_size: many
v_call: TRBV19
d_call: -
cdr3_aa: CASIVKAGNQPQHF
cdr3_nt: TGTGCCAGTATCGTTAAGGCCGGGAATCAGCCCCAGCATTTT

j_call: TRBJ2-4
clone_size: many
v_call: TRBV12-3/TRBV12-4
d_call: -
cdr3_aa: CASSTSPAKNIQYF
cdr3_nt: TGTGCCAGCAGTACTTCCCCTGCCAAAAACATTCAGTACTTC

j_call: TRBJ1-5
clone_size: many
v_call: TRBV7-8
d_call: -
cdr3_aa: CASSQGPILNQPQHF
cdr3_nt: TGTGCCAGCAGCCAGGGTCCTATACTTAATCAGCCCCAGCATTTT

j_call: TRBJ2-2
clone_size: many
v_call: TRBV12-3/TRBV12-4
d_call: -
cdr3_aa: CASSFDWGGTGELFF
cdr3_nt: TGTGCCAGCAGTTTCGATTGGGGAGGAACCGGGGAGCTGTTTTTT

j_call: TRBJ1-5
clone_size: many
v_call: TRBV12-5
d_call: -
cdr3_aa: CASGPHGISNQPQHF
cdr3_nt: TGTGCTAGTGGTCCGCACGGGATTAGCAATCAGCCCCAGCATTTT

j_call: TRBJ1-6
clone_size: many
v_call: TRBV12-3/TRBV12-4
d_call: TRBD1
cdr3_aa: CASSPGQGHGRNSPLHF
cdr3_nt: TGTGCCAGCAGCCCTGGACAGGGCCATGGGCGAAATTCACCCCTCCACTTT

j_call: TRBJ1-1
clone_size: many
v_call: TRBV2
d_call: TRBD1
cdr3_aa: CASIPRTGGAGTEAFF
cdr3_nt: TGTGCCAGCATTCCTCGGACAGGGGGCGCGGGCACTGAAGCTTTCTTT

j_call: TRBJ1-1
clone_size: few
v_call: TRBV9
d_call: -
cdr3_aa: CASSAEARSPNTEAFF
cdr3_nt: TGTGCCAGCAGCGCAGAGGCAAGGAGCCCGAACACTGAAGCTTTCTTT

j_call: TRBJ2-2
clone_size: many
v_call: TRBV12-3/TRBV12-4
d_call: -
cdr3_aa: CASSSAGQNTGELFF
cdr3_nt: TGTGCCAGCAGTTCGGCGGGGCAGAACACCGGGGAGCTGTTTTTT

j_call: TRBJ1-1
clone_size: -
v_call: TRBV5-6
d_call: TRBD1
cdr3_aa: CASSLGQGAGANTEAFF
cdr3_nt: TGTGCCAGCAGCTTAGGACAGGGGGCAGGGGCGAACACTGAAGCTTTCTTT

j_call: TRBJ2-7
clone_size: many
v_call: TRBV6-1
d_call: -
cdr3_aa: CASSAGTRNYEQYF
cdr3_nt: TGTGCCAGCAGTGCCGGGACAAGAAACTACGAGCAGTACTTC

j_call: TRBJ1-5
clone_size: many
v_call: TRBV28
d_call: -
cdr3_aa: CASSLTSATSGPQHF
cdr3_nt: TGTGCCAGCAGTTTAACGTCGGCCACCTCCGGGCCCCAGCATTTT

j_call: TRBJ2-5
clone_size: many
v_call: TRBV7-9
d_call: -
cdr3_aa: CASRPSPHARETQYF
cdr3_nt: TGTGCCAGCAGGCCATCACCACACGCCCGGGAGACCCAGTACTTC

j_call: TRBJ1-1
clone_size: many
v_call: TRBV5-1
d_call: -
cdr3_aa: CASRPLQGGVAEAFF
cdr3_nt: TGCGCCAGCAGGCCACTCCAGGGTGGGGTGGCTGAAGCTTTCTTT

j_call: TRBJ1-6
clone_size: -
v_call: TRBV9
d_call: -
cdr3_aa: CASSPAGTSNSPLHF
cdr3_nt: TGTGCCAGCAGCCCAGCCGGGACATCAAACTCACCCCTCCACTTT

j_call: TRBJ1-5
clone_size: -
v_call: TRBV28
d_call: -
cdr3_aa: CASSFGGLSNQPQHF
cdr3_nt: TGTGCCAGCAGTTTTGGGGGACTTAGCAATCAGCCCCAGCATTTT

j_call: TRBJ1-3
clone_size: many
v_call: TRBV7-2
d_call: -
cdr3_aa: CASSSASLGNTIYF
cdr3_nt: TGTGCCAGCAGTTCCGCTTCCCTTGGAAACACCATATATTTT

j_call: TRBJ2-7
clone_size: many
v_call: TRBV19
d_call: -
cdr3_aa: CATPGTSYEQYF
cdr3_nt: TGTGCCACGCCGGGAACCTCCTACGAGCAGTACTTC

j_call: TRBJ1-1
clone_size: -
v_call: TRBV27
d_call: TRBD1
cdr3_aa: CASSNLRDRILNTEAFF
cdr3_nt: TGTGCCAGCAGTAACCTGAGGGACAGAATCTTGAACACTGAAGCTTTCTTT

j_call: TRBJ1-2
clone_size: many
v_call: TRBV12-3/TRBV12-4
d_call: -
cdr3_aa: CASSLALRVYFYGYTF
cdr3_nt: TGTGCCAGCAGTTTAGCTCTCAGGGTATACTTCTATGGCTACACCTTC

j_call: TRBJ2-5
clone_size: -
v_call: TRBV7-2
d_call: -
cdr3_aa: CASSLTRDQETQYF
cdr3_nt: TGTGCCAGCAGCTTAACCAGAGACCAAGAGACCCAGTACTTC

j_call: TRBJ2-5
clone_size: -
v_call: TRBV6-2/TRBV6-3
d_call: -
cdr3_aa: CASSYSLGETQYF
cdr3_nt: TGTGCCAGCAGTTACTCGTTAGGAGAGACCCAGTACTTC

j_call: TRBJ1-6
clone_size: many
v_call: TRBV6-2/TRBV6-3
d_call: TRBD1
cdr3_aa: CASSHGTDNSPLHF
cdr3_nt: TGTGCCAGCAGCCACGGGACAGATAATTCACCCCTCCACTTT

j_call: TRBJ1-1
clone_size: many
v_call: TRBV2
d_call: TRBD1
cdr3_aa: CATQGAPNTEAFF
cdr3_nt: TGTGCCACCCAGGGGGCCCCGAACACTGAAGCTTTCTTT

j_call: TRBJ2-2
clone_size: many
v_call: TRBV6-2/TRBV6-3
d_call: TRBD1
cdr3_aa: CASSYPGGQGGNTGELFF
cdr3_nt: TGTGCCAGCAGTTACCCAGGCGGACAGGGGGGGAACACCGGGGAGCTGTTTTTT

j_call: TRBJ1-1
clone_size: many
v_call: TRBV12-3/TRBV12-4
d_call: -
cdr3_aa: CASSLPDFNTEAFF
cdr3_nt: TGTGCCAGCAGTCTCCCGGACTTTAACACTGAAGCTTTCTTT

j_call: TRBJ1-5
clone_size: once
v_call: TRBV7-9
d_call: -
cdr3_aa: CASSLHAGSNQPQHF
cdr3_nt: TGTGCCAGCAGCCTCCACGCAGGGAGCAATCAGCCCCAGCATTTT

j_call: TRBJ2-5
clone_size: -
v_call: TRBV20-1
d_call: -
cdr3_aa: CSARDLTEQETQYF
cdr3_nt: TGCAGTGCTAGAGATCTAACAGAACAAGAGACCCAGTACTTC

j_call: TRBJ2-6
clone_size: many
v_call: TRBV11-1
d_call: -
cdr3_aa: CASSLRESSGANVLTF
cdr3_nt: TGTGCCAGCAGCTTAAGGGAGAGCTCTGGGGCCAACGTCCTGACTTTC

j_call: TRBJ1-5
clone_size: many
v_call: TRBV20-1
d_call: -
cdr3_aa: CSARGGHQPYSNQPQHF
cdr3_nt: TGCAGTGCTAGGGGGGGACATCAACCTTATAGCAATCAGCCCCAGCATTTT

j_call: TRBJ1-1
clone_size: many
v_call: TRBV25-1
d_call: TRBD1
cdr3_aa: CASGRQGVGNTEAFF
cdr3_nt: TGTGCCAGCGGTAGACAGGGGGTAGGCAACACTGAAGCTTTCTTT

j_call: TRBJ1-2
clone_size: many
v_call: TRBV29-1
d_call: -
cdr3_aa: CSVVRTGQNYGYTF
cdr3_nt: TGCAGCGTTGTCCGTACAGGGCAGAACTATGGCTACACCTTC

j_call: TRBJ1-3
clone_size: many
v_call: TRBV6-5
d_call: -
cdr3_aa: CASSYSGSSGNTIYF
cdr3_nt: TGTGCCAGCAGTTACTCAGGGAGCTCTGGAAACACCATATATTTT

j_call: TRBJ2-2
clone_size: few
v_call: TRBV27
d_call: TRBD1
cdr3_aa: CASRRPTGVGRNTGELFF
cdr3_nt: TGTGCCAGCAGGCGCCCGACAGGGGTAGGACGGAACACCGGGGAGCTGTTTTTT

j_call: TRBJ1-2
clone_size: many
v_call: TRBV24-1
d_call: -
cdr3_aa: CATSEGYGYTF
cdr3_nt: TGTGCCACCTCTGAAGGATATGGCTACACCTTC

j_call: TRBJ1-1
clone_size: few
v_call: TRBV19
d_call: -
cdr3_aa: CASSQGGLNTEAFF
cdr3_nt: TGTGCCAGTAGCCAGGGAGGGTTGAACACTGAAGCTTTCTTT

j_call: TRBJ1-2
clone_size: many
v_call: TRBV5-1
d_call: TRBD1
cdr3_aa: CVSSLDGQGYYGYTF
cdr3_nt: TGCGTCAGCAGCTTGGACGGACAGGGGTACTATGGCTACACCTTC

j_call: TRBJ1-1
clone_size: many
v_call: TRBV7-9
d_call: -
cdr3_aa: CASSLTSGPNTEAFF
cdr3_nt: TGTGCCAGCAGCCTTACCTCGGGACCGAACACTGAAGCTTTCTTT

j_call: TRBJ1-1
clone_size: many
v_call: TRBV6-1
d_call: TRBD1
cdr3_aa: CASSRQGNEAFF
cdr3_nt: TGTGCCAGCAGTCGACAGGGGAATGAAGCTTTCTTT

j_call: TRBJ1-1
clone_size: many
v_call: TRBV24-1
d_call: TRBD1
cdr3_aa: CATSDQDREAFF
cdr3_nt: TGTGCCACCAGTGATCAGGACAGGGAAGCTTTCTTT

j_call: TRBJ1-1
clone_size: many
v_call: TRBV7-9
d_call: TRBD1
cdr3_aa: CASSLQGMDTEAFF
cdr3_nt: TGTGCCAGCAGCCTACAGGGGATGGACACTGAAGCTTTCTTT

j_call: TRBJ1-1
clone_size: many
v_call: TRBV24-1
d_call: -
cdr3_aa: CATSDLRGWSTEAFF
cdr3_nt: TGTGCCACCAGTGATTTGAGGGGTTGGTCCACTGAAGCTTTCTTT

j_call: TRBJ1-1
clone_size: many
v_call: TRBV18
d_call: -
cdr3_aa: CASSPGFSDTEAFF
cdr3_nt: TGTGCCAGCTCACCAGGATTTTCGGACACTGAAGCTTTCTTT

j_call: TRBJ1-6
clone_size: many
v_call: TRBV6-5
d_call: -
cdr3_aa: CASSYSWQGRNSPLHF
cdr3_nt: TGTGCCAGCAGTTACTCGTGGCAGGGCAGGAATTCACCCCTCCACTTT

j_call: TRBJ1-2
clone_size: many
v_call: TRBV4-1
d_call: -
cdr3_aa: CASSQAGRAGYGYTF
cdr3_nt: TGCGCCAGCAGCCAAGCTGGGAGGGCTGGGTATGGCTACACCTTC

j_call: TRBJ2-5
clone_size: many
v_call: TRBV15
d_call: -
cdr3_aa: CATSNRQGLRETQYF
cdr3_nt: TGTGCCACCAGCAATCGACAGGGACTGAGGGAGACCCAGTACTTC

j_call: TRBJ2-5
clone_size: many
v_call: TRBV7-9
d_call: -
cdr3_aa: CASSLNSRLYF
cdr3_nt: TGTGCCAGCAGCTTAAATAGTCGTCTGTACTTC

j_call: TRBJ2-5
clone_size: many
v_call: TRBV7-2
d_call: -
cdr3_aa: CASSPTLLGYQETQYF
cdr3_nt: TGTGCCAGCAGCCCTACACTCTTAGGGTACCAAGAGACCCAGTACTTC

j_call: TRBJ1-1
clone_size: -
v_call: TRBV11-1
d_call: -
cdr3_aa: CASSLTRGGPEAFF
cdr3_nt: TGTGCCAGCAGCTTAACGCGGGGTGGGCCTGAAGCTTTCTTT

j_call: TRBJ1-2
clone_size: many
v_call: TRBV6-1
d_call: -
cdr3_aa: CASSEIAFYGYTF
cdr3_nt: TGTGCCAGCAGTGAAATAGCGTTTTATGGCTACACCTTC

j_call: TRBJ2-5
clone_size: -
v_call: TRBV6-5
d_call: -
cdr3_aa: CASSYVLSQETQYF
cdr3_nt: TGTGCCAGCAGTTATGTACTCTCCCAAGAGACCCAGTACTTC

j_call: TRBJ2-2
clone_size: many
v_call: TRBV2
d_call: -
cdr3_aa: CASSEEGGPNTGELFF
cdr3_nt: TGTGCCAGCAGTGAAGAGGGGGGACCTAACACCGGGGAGCTGTTTTTT

j_call: TRBJ2-7
clone_size: few
v_call: TRBV24-1
d_call: TRBD1
cdr3_aa: CATSDSRDRGYEQYF
cdr3_nt: TGTGCCACCAGTGATTCCCGGGACAGGGGCTACGAGCAGTACTTC

j_call: TRBJ2-2
clone_size: many
v_call: TRBV28
d_call: -
cdr3_aa: CASSSAFAGELFF
cdr3_nt: TGTGCCAGCAGTTCGGCCTTTGCCGGGGAGCTGTTTTTT

j_call: TRBJ1-1
clone_size: many
v_call: TRBV28
d_call: -
cdr3_aa: CASSLGLGTEAFF
cdr3_nt: TGTGCCAGCAGTTTGGGGTTAGGCACTGAAGCTTTCTTT

j_call: TRBJ1-2
clone_size: many
v_call: TRBV27
d_call: -
cdr3_aa: CASSLAGLGPNYGYTF
cdr3_nt: TGTGCCAGCAGTTTAGCGGGACTGGGACCTAACTATGGCTACACCTTC

j_call: TRBJ1-1
clone_size: many
v_call: TRBV15
d_call: TRBD1
cdr3_aa: CATSRDLGTANTEAFF
cdr3_nt: TGTGCCACCAGCAGAGATCTCGGGACAGCAAACACTGAAGCTTTCTTT

j_call: TRBJ2-7
clone_size: many
v_call: TRBV6-1
d_call: TRBD2
cdr3_aa: CASGSGGHEQYF
cdr3_nt: TGTGCCAGCGGTAGCGGGGGACACGAGCAGTACTTC